Shown below are 18 T cell receptor beta chains from a single sample sequenced in a study of cytomegalovirus exposure and HLA in healthy donors. Both 60 Vbeta primers and 13 Jbeta primers went into the PCR. Method: immunoSEQ multiplex PCR; TCRdb's copy keeps in-frame clones and lacks some. The repertoire holds some 180,000 clones, with 9.5% to 15% as singletons. The specimen sequenced was PBMCs. The receptor source for this set is a man aged 50 or older in good health and CMV-seropositive.

The V and J genes are TRBV30 and TRBJ1-6, with 7 bases identical to TRBD1. CDR1 is GTSNPN, CDR2 SVGIG, per germline (reference sequence). The V segment lost 0 bases and the J segment 9 bases; nucleotides outside the gene matches: 11. There are 16 residues in the CDR3. The chain's CDR3 is CAWSVGITGVFSPLHF. The CDR3 coding sequence is TGTGCCTGGAGTGTTGGGATCACAGGGGTTTTTTCACCCCTCCACTTT.

This clone turned up a few times. The J gene is TRBJ1-5, the V gene TRBV5-5; unclear D gene. From germline, CDR1 is SGHKS and CDR2 YYEKEE (reference sequence). V lost 0 bases, J lost 6 bases, and 10 bases lay in between. The CDR3 totals 14 residues. The CDR3: CASSLGGSGQPQHF. The CDR3 coding sequence is TGTGCCAGCAGCTTGGGAGGCTCTGGTCAGCCCCAGCATTTT.

The rearrangement uses TRBV5-1 and TRBJ2-3; 7 nucleotides agree with TRBD1. The CDR3 consists of 14 residues. CDR1 SGHRS and CDR2 YFSETQ come from the germline V gene. V dropped 2 bases and J dropped 6; count of bases not matched to a gene: 6. DNA for the CDR3: TGCGCCAGCAGCTTCCAGGGGGATTTGGATACGCAGTATTTT. Amino acids: CASSFQGDLDTQYF.

The rearrangement joins TRBV11-3 to TRBJ2-7, with D maybe TRBD1 (6 bases). The germline gives CDR1 SGHNT, CDR2 YENEEA. The V gene lost 4 bases and the J gene lost 6 bases, with 10 bases spanning the gap. This CDR3 contains 12 residues. Here the CDR3 reads CASSSTGTEQYV. As DNA, the CDR3 is TGTGCCAGCAGCTCAACAGGGACCGAGCAGTACGTC.

This chain uses TRBV6-5 with TRBJ1-5; 7 bases align to TRBD1. V trimming: 4 bases; J trimming: 0 bases; junction bases outside the gene matches: 0. CDR3 length: 14 residues. In germline, CDR1 is MNHEY, CDR2 SVGAGI. The CDR3 region is CASSSGGSNQPQHF. In DNA, the CDR3 is TGTGCCAGCAGTTCAGGGGGTAGCAATCAGCCCCAGCATTTT.

There are a few counts of this clone. V usage is TRBV19 and J usage is TRBJ1-2; TRBD1 agrees at 7 bases. From germline, CDR1 is LNHDA and CDR2 SQIVND (reference sequence). Germline trimming cut 4 bases from V and 4 bases from J; bases unmatched to any gene: 9. This CDR3 is 15 amino acids long. The CDR3 is CASSTTGTAVYGYTF. The CDR3 nucleotides are TGTGCCAGTAGTACCACCGGGACAGCCGTCTATGGCTACACCTTC. The full variable domain, its missing parts supplied by reference TRBV19 and TRBJ1-2, is DGGITQSPKYLFRKEGQNVTLSCEQNLNHDAMYWYRQDPGQGLRLIYYSQIVNDFQKGDIAEGYSVSREKKESFPLTVTSAQKNPTAFYLCASSTTGTAVYGYTFGSGTRLTVV.

The rearrangement joins TRBV5-4 to TRBJ1-1; 8 bases line up with TRBD1. After removal of 0 bases from V and 4 bases from J, the junction contained 5 bases not matched to a gene. In germline, CDR1 is SGHNT, CDR2 YYREEE (reference sequence). The CDR3 spans 15 residues. The CDR3 DNA reads as TGTGCCAGCAGCTTGGTTGGGGACAGGATCACTGAAGCTTTCTTT. Translated: CASSLVGDRITEAFF. The full variable domain, its missing parts supplied by reference TRBV5-4 and TRBJ1-1, is ETGVTQSPTHLIKTRGQQVTLRCSSQSGHNTVSWYQQALGQGPQFIFQYYREEENGRGNFPPRFSGLQFPNYSSELNVNALELDDSALYLCASSLVGDRITEAFFGQGTRLTVV.

This clone came up a few times. CDR3 coding DNA: TGCAGCGTTGGGTTTCCGGGACAGGGGACCTATGGCTACACCTTC. Protein sequence: CSVGFPGQGTYGYTF. The V gene is TRBV29-1, the J gene TRBJ1-2, with TRBD1 matching 10 bases. The V gene end was trimmed by 4 bases and the J gene end by 4 bases; junction bases not matched to a gene: 9. Germline V CDR1 and CDR2: SQVTM, ANQGSEA. The CDR3 is made up of 15 amino acids.

This clone occurred a few times. The V call is TRBV7-2, the J call TRBJ2-7; tentatively, D is TRBD2 (5 bases). The CDR3 length is 12 residues. CDR1 is SGHTA, CDR2 FQGNSA, per germline. Trimming stripped 5 bases from V and 0 bases from J, with 5 bases between. The CDR3 DNA reads as TGTGCCAGCAGCGGGAGCTCCTACGAGCAGTACTTC. Amino acid sequence: CASSGSSYEQYF.

There are a few counts of this clone. The V gene is TRBV11-2, the J gene TRBJ1-2; D might be TRBD1 (5 bases). CDR3 size: 13 residues. Germline V gene data show CDR1 as SGHAT and CDR2 as FQNNGV. V was clipped by 4 bases and J by 8 bases, with 14 bases between them. The DNA of the CDR3 is TGTGCCAGCAGCTCCTCCTGGGGCAACGGCTACACCTTC. It translates to CASSSSWGNGYTF. Using reference TRBV11-2 and TRBJ1-2 for the parts outside the CDR3, the full variable domain is EAGVAQSPRYKIIEKRQSVAFWCNPISGHATLYWYQQILGQGPKLLIQFQNNGVVDDSQLPKDRFSAERLKGVDSTLKIQPAKLEDSAVYLCASSSSWGNGYTFGSGTRLTVV.

This clone showed up just a few times. The chain recombines TRBV2 with TRBJ2-7, with D possibly TRBD1 on 5 matching bases. The length of the CDR3 is 12 residues. V lost 7 bases, J lost 2 bases, and 9 bases lay in between. Germline lookup yields CDR1 SNHLY and CDR2 FYNNEI. CDR3 residues: CASMPGTYEQYF. DNA for the CDR3: TGTGCCAGCATGCCAGGGACCTACGAGCAGTACTTC.

This clone came up a few times. V is TRBV15 and J is TRBJ1-4, with D maybe TRBD1 (6 bases). Deletions cut 4 bases from V and 8 bases from J, with 17 bases between. From germline, CDR1 is LNHNV and CDR2 YYDKDF (reference sequence). The CDR3 consists of 15 residues. The CDR3 spells CATSKPGQSAEKLFF. The CDR3 DNA sequence: TGTGCCACCAGCAAGCCCGGACAGTCAGCGGAAAAACTGTTTTTT.

This chain connects TRBV5-4 to TRBJ2-5, with D possibly TRBD1 on 7 matching bases. The germline CDR1 and CDR2 sequences are SGHNT and YYREEE (reference sequence). There are 15 residues in the CDR3. The V end lost 0 bases, the J end lost 7 bases, and 16 bases lay between the germline ends. CDR3 in DNA: TGTGCCAGCAGCTTGGAAGGAGGGGGCGGACGGACCCAGTACTTC. Translation: CASSLEGGGGRTQYF.

This clone turned up a few times. The chain joins TRBV7-2 to TRBJ2-7, with D possibly TRBD1 on 6 matching bases. Germline loops: CDR1 SGHTA, CDR2 FQGNSA. V was clipped by 4 bases and J by 6 bases, with 13 bases between them. The CDR3 extends over 13 amino acids. The CDR3: CASSSRTAGEQYF. As DNA, the CDR3 is TGTGCCAGCAGCTCCCGGACAGCAGGCGAGCAGTACTTC.

The rearrangement uses TRBV11-3 and TRBJ2-1, with 9 positions matching TRBD2. The J segment lost 6 bases and the V segment lost 0 bases, leaving 12 bases of the junction unmatched. This CDR3 region has 18 residues. Germline CDR1 and CDR2: SGHNT and YENEEA. The CDR3 protein is CASSLDSLAGMGPNEQFF. CDR3 nucleotides: TGTGCCAGCAGCTTAGATTCCCTAGCGGGGATGGGTCCCAATGAGCAGTTCTTC.

The sample holds a few counts of this clone. V is TRBV9 and J is TRBJ2-3; no clear D. The CDR3 has 12 residues. Germline V lookup: CDR1 SGDLS, CDR2 YYNGEE. V dropped 5 bases and J dropped 3 bases, with 7 bases sitting between them. The CDR3 DNA reads as TGTGCCAGCAGTCGAGTTACAGATACGCAGTATTTT. Amino acid sequence: CASSRVTDTQYF.

This clone appeared a few times. The chain uses TRBV11-2 and TRBJ2-6; D is possibly TRBD1 (6 bases). V was pared by 5 bases and J by 2 bases, with 10 bases between. There are 15 residues in the CDR3. The germline V gene has CDR1 SGHAT and CDR2 FQNNGV. CDR3 residues: CASSPDRAGANVLTF. In nucleotides, the CDR3 is TGTGCCAGCAGCCCGGACAGAGCTGGGGCCAACGTCCTGACTTTC. Using reference TRBV11-2 and TRBJ2-6 for the parts outside the CDR3, the full variable domain is EAGVAQSPRYKIIEKRQSVAFWCNPISGHATLYWYQQILGQGPKLLIQFQNNGVVDDSQLPKDRFSAERLKGVDSTLKIQPAKLEDSAVYLCASSPDRAGANVLTFGAGSRLTVL.

This clone has a handful of counts. CDR3 in DNA: TGTGCCAGCAGCTTAGCTCCCTGGGACAGTCTCTACGAGCAGTACTTC. Amino acids: CASSLAPWDSLYEQYF. The V and J genes are TRBV11-3 and TRBJ2-7; 7 bases agree with TRBD1. Per germline, CDR1 SGHNT and CDR2 YENEEA. The CDR3 is made up of 16 amino acids. V shed 1 base, J shed 3 bases, and the junction held 9 bases outside the gene matches. The variable domain in full, with the rest retrieved from reference TRBV11-3 and TRBJ2-7, is EAGVVQSPRYKIIEKKQPVAFWCNPISGHNTLYWYLQNLGQGPELLIRYENEEAVDDSQLPKDRFSAERLKGVDSTLKIQPAELGDSAVYLCASSLAPWDSLYEQYFGPGTRLTVT.